The sequence of this T cell receptor (beta chain) was determined in a study of blood T cell repertoires in COVID-19. Study-level information: The United States, Italy and Spain supplied acute and convalescent COVID-19 samples. T cells, B-cell-depleted T cells, or PBMCs supplied cDNA or gDNA.

The authors' processing: Reference gene primer amplification gave estimated nucleated cell counts. Sequencing was performed with immunoSEQ multiplex PCR; in TCRdb, only in-frame clones are kept and a portion is missing. That table furnishes V, J and clone size, whereas the DNA furnished D and trimming. Found here are roughly 120,000 clones, roughly 82% of them singletons; the top ten hold under 9.5%. The receptor comes from a woman aged 40 to 50 with acute or convalescent COVID-19. Sequencing was done on a sample of peripheral blood.

CDR3 DNA: TGTGCCAGCAGCTTAAGGGACAGGGGGCCTCGTAATTCACCCCTCCACTTT. This sequence encodes CASSLRDRGPRNSPLHF. The chain recombines TRBV7-8 with TRBJ1-6; 12 bases agree with TRBD1. Per germline, CDR1 SGHVS and CDR2 FQNEAQ. CDR3 size: 17 residues. The V segment lost 2 bases and the J segment 6 bases; nucleotides outside the gene matches: 5.